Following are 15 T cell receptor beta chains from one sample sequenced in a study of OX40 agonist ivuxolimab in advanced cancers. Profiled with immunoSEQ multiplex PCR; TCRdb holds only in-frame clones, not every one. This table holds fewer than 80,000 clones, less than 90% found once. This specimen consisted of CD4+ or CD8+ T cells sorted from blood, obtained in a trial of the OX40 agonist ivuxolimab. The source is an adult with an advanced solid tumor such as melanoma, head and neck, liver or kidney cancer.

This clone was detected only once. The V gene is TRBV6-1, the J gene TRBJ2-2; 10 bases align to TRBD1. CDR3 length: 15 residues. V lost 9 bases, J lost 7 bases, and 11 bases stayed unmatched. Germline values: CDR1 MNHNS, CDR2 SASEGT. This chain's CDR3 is CASPTDRGYVGELFF. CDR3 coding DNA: TGTGCCAGTCCGACGGACAGGGGGTACGTCGGGGAGCTGTTTTTT.

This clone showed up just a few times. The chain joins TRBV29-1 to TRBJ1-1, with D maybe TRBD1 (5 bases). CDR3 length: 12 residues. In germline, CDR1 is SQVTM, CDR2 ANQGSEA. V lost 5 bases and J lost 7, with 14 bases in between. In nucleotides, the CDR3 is TGCAGCGTTAGGGGCCCCTACATTGAAGCTTTCTTT. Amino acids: CSVRGPYIEAFF.

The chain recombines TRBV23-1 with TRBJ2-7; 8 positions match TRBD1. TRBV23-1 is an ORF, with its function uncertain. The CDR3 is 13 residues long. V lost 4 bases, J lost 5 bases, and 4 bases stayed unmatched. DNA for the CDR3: TGCGCCAGCAGTCGACAGGGGAAGCACGAGCAGTACTTC. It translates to CASSRQGKHEQYF.

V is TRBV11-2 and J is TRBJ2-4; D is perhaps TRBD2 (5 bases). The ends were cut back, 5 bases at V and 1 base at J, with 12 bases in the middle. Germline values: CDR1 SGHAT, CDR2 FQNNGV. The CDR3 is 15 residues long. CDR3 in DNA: TGTGCCAGCAGCCAACCCACGGGGGCCAAAAACATTCAGTACTTC. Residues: CASSQPTGAKNIQYF.

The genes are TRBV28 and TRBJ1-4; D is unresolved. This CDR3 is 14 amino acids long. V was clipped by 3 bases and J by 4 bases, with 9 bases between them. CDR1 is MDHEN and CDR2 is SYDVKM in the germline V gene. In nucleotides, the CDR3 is TGTGCCAGCAGTTTCGGCAGCCTTAATGAAAAACTGTTTTTT. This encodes CASSFGSLNEKLFF. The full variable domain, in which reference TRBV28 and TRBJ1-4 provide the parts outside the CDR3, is DVKVTQSSRYLVKRTGEKVFLECVQDMDHENMFWYRQDPGLGLRLIYFSYDVKMKEKGDIPEGYSVSREKKERFSLILESASTNQTSMYLCASSFGSLNEKLFFGSGTQLSVL.

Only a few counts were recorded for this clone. The chain's CDR3 is CASSLRDPNYGYTF. As DNA, the CDR3 is TGTGCCAGCAGCTTGAGGGACCCTAACTATGGCTACACCTTC. V gene TRBV5-4 combines with J gene TRBJ1-2; the D gene is possibly TRBD1 (5 bases). CDR1 and CDR2 (germline): SGHNT, YYREEE (reference sequence). V was trimmed by 1 base and J by 0 bases, leaving 7 bases between them. The CDR3 spans 14 residues.

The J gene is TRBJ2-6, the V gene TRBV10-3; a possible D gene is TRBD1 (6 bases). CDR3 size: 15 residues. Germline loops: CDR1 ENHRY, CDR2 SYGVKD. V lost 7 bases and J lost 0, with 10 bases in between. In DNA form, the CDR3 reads TGTGCCATCACAGGGGATATCTCTGGGGCCAACGTCCTGACTTTC. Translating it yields CAITGDISGANVLTF.

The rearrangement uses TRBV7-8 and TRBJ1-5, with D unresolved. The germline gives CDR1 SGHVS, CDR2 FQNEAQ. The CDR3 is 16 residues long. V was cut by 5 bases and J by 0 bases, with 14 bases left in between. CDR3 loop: CASSLGGGYSNQPQHF. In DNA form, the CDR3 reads TGTGCCAGCAGCCTGGGCGGCGGATATAGCAATCAGCCCCAGCATTTT.

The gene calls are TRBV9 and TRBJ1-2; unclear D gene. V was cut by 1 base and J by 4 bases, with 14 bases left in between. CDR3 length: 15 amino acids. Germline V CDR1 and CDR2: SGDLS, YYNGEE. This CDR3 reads CASSVLPQAIYGYTF. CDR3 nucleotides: TGTGCCAGCAGCGTATTACCTCAAGCAATCTATGGCTACACCTTC.

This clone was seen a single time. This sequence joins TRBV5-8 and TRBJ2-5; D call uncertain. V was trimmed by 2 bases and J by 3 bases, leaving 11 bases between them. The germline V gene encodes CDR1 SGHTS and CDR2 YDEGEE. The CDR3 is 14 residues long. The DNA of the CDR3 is TGTGCCAGCAGCTTACGAAGGCAAGAAGAGACCCAGTACTTC. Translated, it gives CASSLRRQEETQYF.

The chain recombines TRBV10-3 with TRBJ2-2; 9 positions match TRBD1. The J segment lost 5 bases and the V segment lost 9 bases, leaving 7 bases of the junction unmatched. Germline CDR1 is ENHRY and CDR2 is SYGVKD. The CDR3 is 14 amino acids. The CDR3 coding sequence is TGTGCCATAACTGGACAGGGGAGGACCGGGGAGCTGTTTTTT. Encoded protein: CAITGQGRTGELFF.

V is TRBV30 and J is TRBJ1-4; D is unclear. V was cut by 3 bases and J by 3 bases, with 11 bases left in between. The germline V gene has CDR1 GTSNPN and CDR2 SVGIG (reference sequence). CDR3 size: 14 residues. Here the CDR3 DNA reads TGTGCCTGGAGGGAGCCCAGGCCTAATGAAAAACTGTTTTTT. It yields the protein CAWREPRPNEKLFF.

The CDR3, as DNA: TGTGCCAGCAGCCAGCGGACAGGGAGCTCTGGAAACACCATATATTTT. Translated: CASSQRTGSSGNTIYF. The chain employs TRBV7-9 and TRBJ1-3; 8 bases are a match to TRBD1. The CDR3 runs to 16 residues. CDR1 and CDR2 (germline): SEHNR, FQNEAQ (reference sequence). V shed 5 bases and J 0 bases; nucleotides not matched to a gene: 6.

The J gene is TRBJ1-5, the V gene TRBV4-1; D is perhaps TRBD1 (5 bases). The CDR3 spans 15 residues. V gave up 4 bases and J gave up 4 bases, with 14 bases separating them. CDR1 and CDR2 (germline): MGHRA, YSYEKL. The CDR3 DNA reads TGCGCCAGCAGCCCTGGGACCCCAGATAATCAGCCCCAGCATTTT. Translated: CASSPGTPDNQPQHF.

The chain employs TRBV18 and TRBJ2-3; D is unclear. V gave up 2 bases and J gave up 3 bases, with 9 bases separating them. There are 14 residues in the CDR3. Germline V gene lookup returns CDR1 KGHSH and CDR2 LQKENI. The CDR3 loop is CASSPGSRTDTQYF. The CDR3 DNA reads TGTGCCAGCTCACCAGGGTCCAGGACAGATACGCAGTATTTT.